What follows describes a single TCR beta chain. Its antigen target is currently unknown. The input lacks base qualities; no much larger clone sits a single base away. Relative to germline, V is 3 bases shorter and J is 0 bases shorter, with 6 bases between their ends. CDR1 and CDR2 are read off the germline V gene as SGHTA and FQGNSA. From the cysteine up to the phenylalanine, the CDR3 has a length of 13 residues. The kept DNA is CDR3 alone, 39 bases in frame from the first base. The source of the sample is a study of OX40 agonist ivuxolimab in advanced cancers. General notes on the study: Ivuxolimab was a fully human IgG2 agonistic monoclonal antibody targeting the costimulatory receptor OX40 (CD134). Patients were allowed to have had prior anti-PD-1, anti-PD-L1 or anti-CTLA-4 therapy, and around two fifths of the dose-escalation patients had been treated with checkpoint inhibitors. Partial responses occurred in three dose-escalation patients, of whom one had hepatocellular carcinoma and two had cutaneous melanoma. The monotherapy dose-escalation portion (N of about 47 patients) of the phase I ivuxolimab trial is reported in the paper. In the dose-escalation cohort, 70% to 90% of patients were male, and the mean age was around 60 years with a range of about 20 to 79. Among the roughly 54 dose-escalation patients, roughly 20 had hepatocellular carcinoma, roughly 15 melanoma, 9 renal cell carcinoma and 9 head and neck cancer. Intravenous ivuxolimab was administered to patients every 2 weeks at six dose levels: 0.01, 0.1, 0.3, 1.5, 3 and 10 mg/kg. The point of sequencing TCRbeta in the periphery was to test whether ivuxolimab changed TCR sequence diversity and drove clonal T-cell expansion.

Genomic DNA was extracted from sorted cells for sequencing of the TCRbeta CDR3 region. The immunoSEQ Assay was used for sequencing of TCRbeta CDR3 regions. TCRdb limited this immuneACCESS table to in-frame rearrangements with V and J called. A share of clones is missing; checked studies link under half to unresolved V genes, and the rest is unexplained. For this sample there are some 76,000 clones; approximately 80% appear just once. The ten largest clones take up 6.9% of the sample. The trial excluded patients who had a history of autoimmune disease or who were on systemic immunosuppression. Peripheral blood for TCR sequencing was collected from all dose cohorts at baseline, on cycle 4 day 1, and on cycle 7 day 1. Samples were obtained from an open-label, multicenter, first-in-human phase I dose-escalation trial of ivuxolimab. Adults with locally advanced or metastatic melanoma, renal cell carcinoma, hepatocellular carcinoma or head and neck squamous cell carcinoma were enrolled in the trial. Before TCR sequencing, CD4+ T cells and CD8+ T cells were sorted from peripheral blood as separate populations.

What the work shows at the level of the full study, not this receptor alone: After ivuxolimab, CD8+ T cells had more expanded clones than CD4+ T cells on average. Low levels of normalized T-cell clonal expansion were also seen in some patients who did not respond. Partial responders in the 0.1-3.0 mg/kg groups had among the lowest normalized peripheral clonal expansion, especially among CD8+ T cells. Clonal expansion of both CD4+ and CD8+ blood T cells was observed from baseline to week 6 at doses 0.1 to 3.0 mg/kg. Which antigens the clonally expanded peripheral T cells were specific for was not determined.

The TCR was taken from an adult with an advanced solid tumor such as melanoma, head and neck, liver or kidney cancer. The material was CD4+ or CD8+ T cells sorted from blood, obtained in a trial of the OX40 agonist ivuxolimab. The chain uses TRBV7-2 and TRBJ2-7; the D gene is not confidently resolved. The nucleotide sequence reads TGTGCCAGCAGCTTTATCCCCTCCTACGAGCAGTACTTC. This gives the protein CASSFIPSYEQYF.